Listed below are T cell receptor beta chains from one sample, sequenced in a study of Ad26.COV2.S vaccination and SARS-CoV-2 variants. Method: immunoSEQ multiplex PCR; TCRdb's copy keeps in-frame clones and lacks some. Here the sample spans about 430,000 clones, more than 80% being singletons. The material was peripheral blood, obtained in a trial of Ad26.COV2.S vaccine versus placebo. These receptors all stem from a person between 18 and 60 years old who received the Ad26.COV2.S COVID-19 vaccine or a placebo. CDR3s include the opening cysteine and the closing phenylalanine or tryptophan. The D gene is left open where the match is weak. Clone size, where shown, is once, few, many, or a class for clones that have expanded.

j_call v_call clone_size d_call cdr3_length cdr3_aa cdr3_nt
TRBJ2-2 TRBV6-5 NA NA 14 CASSYEGEAGELFF TGTGCCAGCAGTTACGAGGGGGAGGCCGGGGAGCTGTTTTTT
TRBJ1-4 TRBV5-4 once TRBD1 14 CASSSDRWNEKLFF TGTGCCAGCAGCTCGGACAGGTGGAATGAAAAACTGTTTTTT
TRBJ1-2 TRBV7-9 few NA 13 CASSLGTAYGYTF TGTGCCAGCAGCTTAGGGACAGCCTATGGCTACACCTTC
TRBJ2-7 TRBV5-6 NA TRBD2 19 CASSLWGWGSGSSSYEQYF TGTGCCAGCAGCTTGTGGGGTTGGGGTAGCGGGAGCTCCTCCTACGAGCAGTACTTC
TRBJ1-3 TRBV7-2 NA NA 14 CASSSLGGGNTIYF TGTGCCAGCAGCTCGCTAGGTGGGGGAAACACCATATATTTT
TRBJ1-6 TRBV6-1 NA TRBD1 16 CASSDGIQGAYSPLHF TGTGCCAGCAGTGATGGGATCCAGGGGGCTTATTCACCCCTCCACTTT
TRBJ2-1 TRBV4-1 NA TRBD2 16 CASSLRGVGRDNEQFF TGCGCCAGCAGCCTACGTGGGGTAGGGAGGGACAATGAGCAGTTCTTC
TRBJ2-3 TRBV27 NA TRBD2 14 CASRLAGSTDTQYF TGTGCCAGCAGACTAGCGGGAAGCACAGATACGCAGTATTTT
TRBJ2-7 TRBV6-6 NA NA 12 CASEDISYEQYF TGTGCCAGCGAGGACATCTCCTACGAGCAGTACTTC
TRBJ1-2 TRBV28 NA TRBD1 13 CASSPGQLYGYTF TGTGCCAGCAGCCCGGGACAGCTCTATGGCTACACCTTC
TRBJ1-4 TRBV2 once TRBD1 12 CATNRGGEKLFF TGTGCGACAAACAGGGGAGGAGAAAAACTGTTTTTT
TRBJ2-1 TRBV6-6 NA TRBD2 13 CASIKTSGSEQFF TGTGCCAGCATCAAGACTAGCGGGAGCGAGCAGTTCTTC
TRBJ2-5 TRBV7-9 NA NA 10 CASSQETQYF TGTGCCAGCAGCCAAGAGACCCAGTACTTC
TRBJ1-1 TRBV5-4 NA NA 15 CASSPPGARNTEAFF TGTGCCAGCAGCCCCCCCGGGGCCCGGAACACTGAAGCTTTCTTT
TRBJ2-1 TRBV5-6 few TRBD2 16 CASSPRGTSGRAEQFF TGTGCCAGCAGCCCCAGGGGGACTAGCGGGAGGGCTGAGCAGTTCTTC
TRBJ1-2 TRBV4-3 NA TRBD1 15 CASSQGTGTAYGYTF TGCGCCAGCAGCCAGGGTACCGGGACAGCCTATGGCTACACCTTC
TRBJ1-6 TRBV7-2 NA TRBD1 14 CASSLGQVNPPLHF TGTGCCAGCAGCCTTGGACAGGTGAATCCACCCCTCCACTTT
TRBJ2-2 TRBV7-2 NA NA 11 CASSGEGELFF TGTGCCAGCAGCGGGGAAGGGGAGCTGTTTTTT
TRBJ2-3 TRBV15 once TRBD2 15 CATSSGLAGADTQYF TGTGCCACCAGCAGCGGACTAGCGGGAGCAGATACGCAGTATTTT
TRBJ1-1 TRBV4-3 NA NA 15 CASSQAYRTNTEAFF TGCGCCAGCAGCCAAGCGTACAGGACGAACACTGAAGCTTTCTTT
TRBJ1-1 TRBV30 NA TRBD1 13 CAWSVTGGTEAFF TGTGCCTGGAGTGTTACAGGGGGCACTGAAGCTTTCTTT
TRBJ1-4 TRBV6-1 NA NA 14 CASSDGGTNEKLFF TGTGCCAGCAGTGACGGCGGAACTAATGAAAAACTGTTTTTT
TRBJ2-3 TRBV2 once TRBD1 15 CASSDPGQYTDTQYF TGTGCCAGCAGTGACCCGGGACAGTACACAGATACGCAGTATTTT
TRBJ2-3 TRBV6-4 few NA 15 CASSSMAGGTDTQYF TGTGCCAGCAGTTCCATGGCAGGGGGCACAGATACGCAGTATTTT
TRBJ1-2 TRBV28 NA TRBD1 14 CASRRQGGVYGYTF TGTGCCAGCAGACGACAGGGGGGCGTCTATGGCTACACCTTC
TRBJ2-2 TRBV6-5 once TRBD2 16 CASSLGLAGSTGELFF TGTGCCAGCAGTTTGGGACTAGCGGGCTCCACCGGGGAGCTGTTTTTT
TRBJ1-1 TRBV7-9 NA TRBD1 15 CASRPRQGRGTEAFF TGTGCCAGCAGGCCTCGACAGGGTCGGGGCACTGAAGCTTTCTTT
TRBJ2-3 TRBV6-2/TRBV6-3 NA TRBD2 18 CASSRPGGSGTYTDTQYF TGTGCCAGCAGTCGCCCGGGGGGTAGCGGGACTTACACAGATACGCAGTATTTT
TRBJ2-6 TRBV21-1 few NA 15 CASSRPNRGANVLTF TGTGCCAGCAGCCGACCTAACAGGGGGGCCAACGTCCTGACTTTC
TRBJ1-5 TRBV5-1 NA TRBD1 15 CASSLQGAINQPQHF TGCGCCAGCAGCTTGCAGGGGGCTATCAATCAGCCCCAGCATTTT
TRBJ2-7 TRBV7-2 NA TRBD1 14 CASSPTGTAYEQYF TGTGCCAGCAGCCCGACAGGGACAGCCTACGAGCAGTACTTC
TRBJ2-7 TRBV18 NA TRBD1 13 CASSPPDRDEQYF TGTGCCAGCTCACCACCGGACAGGGACGAGCAGTACTTC
TRBJ1-2 TRBV19 NA NA 15 CASSIDHSLNYGYTF TGTGCCAGTAGTATCGATCACAGCCTTAACTATGGCTACACCTTC
TRBJ2-3 TRBV7-9 NA NA 11 CASTFTDTQYF TGTGCCAGCACATTCACAGATACGCAGTATTTT
TRBJ2-3 TRBV4-1 NA NA 12 CASSQDGGTQYF TGCGCCAGCAGCCAAGATGGAGGTACGCAGTATTTT
TRBJ2-3 TRBV7-2 NA NA 13 CASSLVSADTQYF TGTGCCAGCAGCTTAGTGTCTGCAGATACGCAGTATTTT
TRBJ1-2 TRBV6-6 NA NA 15 CASSSHSRLSYGYTF TGTGCCAGCAGTTCCCATAGCCGGTTGAGCTATGGCTACACCTTC
TRBJ1-6 TRBV28 once NA 14 CASSPTRGGSPLHF TGTGCCAGCAGTCCAACAAGGGGTGGATCACCCCTCCACTTT
TRBJ1-1 TRBV7-9 NA NA 12 CASSPRRDEAFF TGTGCCAGCAGCCCGCGCAGGGATGAGGCTTTCTTT
TRBJ1-6 TRBV4-3 NA NA 13 CASSQAQASPLHF TGCGCCAGCAGCCAAGCTCAGGCTTCACCCCTCCACTTT
TRBJ2-3 TRBV4-3 NA NA 15 CASSQVGLLADTQYF TGCGCCAGCAGCCAAGTTGGATTACTAGCAGATACGCAGTATTTT
TRBJ1-5 TRBV5-3 NA TRBD1 14 CARSLGQGFQPQHF TGTGCCAGAAGCTTGGGACAGGGGTTTCAGCCCCAGCATTTT
TRBJ2-1 TRBV27 NA TRBD2 15 CASSLLTGTSNEQFF TGTGCCAGCAGTTTACTGACCGGGACTAGCAATGAGCAGTTCTTC
TRBJ1-5 TRBV5-6 NA NA 15 CASSFRRFNNQPQHF TGTGCCAGCAGCTTTAGGCGGTTTAACAATCAGCCCCAGCATTTT
TRBJ2-7 TRBV7-2 NA TRBD2 15 CASSPHSGRAREQYF TGTGCCAGCAGCCCCCATAGCGGGAGGGCCCGAGAGCAGTACTTC
TRBJ1-1 TRBV7-2 NA NA 15 CASSPGAGMGGGAFF TGTGCCAGCAGCCCAGGAGCGGGGATGGGGGGTGGAGCTTTCTTT
TRBJ2-2 TRBV6-2/TRBV6-3 NA NA 13 CASRYRNTGELFF TGTGCCAGCAGATACAGGAACACCGGGGAGCTGTTTTTT
TRBJ2-3 TRBV5-1 NA NA 16 CASSPGLRPSTDTQYF TGCGCCAGCAGCCCGGGACTTCGGCCTTCCACAGATACGCAGTATTTT
TRBJ2-7 TRBV11-2 NA NA 14 CASSLESLVYEQYF TGTGCCAGCAGCTTAGAGTCACTAGTCTACGAGCAGTACTTC
TRBJ2-7 TRBV9 NA NA 14 CASSRRFSSDEQYF TGTGCCAGCAGCCGTAGGTTTAGTTCCGACGAGCAGTACTTC
TRBJ2-7 TRBV7-9 NA TRBD1 14 CASSLVRQGGEQYF TGTGCCAGCAGCTTAGTCAGACAGGGCGGCGAGCAGTACTTC
TRBJ2-1 TRBV4-3 NA TRBD2 14 CASSTSGSANEQFF TGCGCCAGCAGCACTAGCGGGAGTGCTAATGAGCAGTTCTTC